Below are 2 T cell receptor beta chains sequenced from a single sample in a study of shared clonotypes between healthy human individuals. Measured with immunoSEQ multiplex PCR; TCRdb has only the in-frame clones, and not every one. The sample lists 550,000 to 800,000 clones; around 67% were seen once. Sample: memory CD4+ T cells sorted from blood. Subset noted: CD45RA-negative fraction. The source of these receptors is a woman aged 25 to 39 in good health.

V is TRBV28 and J is TRBJ1-1; possibly TRBD1 for D (5 bases). Germline loops: CDR1 MDHEN, CDR2 SYDVKM. This CDR3 is built from 20 residues. The V end lost 3 bases, the J end lost 4 bases, and 30 bases lay between the germline ends. For the CDR3, the DNA is TGTGCCAGCAGTTTTTTCGCAAGCAAATCAACGGGCCAAAGGGGCACTGAAGCTTTCTTT. This translates into CASSFFASKSTGQRGTEAFF.

V is TRBV2 and J is TRBJ2-5, with 7 bases lining up with TRBD1. The CDR3 runs to 16 residues. Losses at the gene ends were 0 bases for V and 7 bases for J; bases not matched to a gene: 11. CDR1 is SNHLY, CDR2 FYNNEI, per germline. CDR3 coding DNA: TGTGCCAGCAGTGAAGCGGCAATCGGGACAGTTCCGACCCAGTACTTC. It codes for CASSEAAIGTVPTQYF. Looking up the rest from reference TRBV2 and TRBJ2-5 gives the full variable domain: EPEVTQTPSHQVTQMGQEVILRCVPISNHLYFYWYRQILGQKVEFLVSFYNNEISEKSEIFDDQFSVERPDGSNFTLKIRSTKLEDSAMYFCASSEAAIGTVPTQYFGPGTRLLVL.